This TCR beta chain was observed in a study of control samples from healthy donors and cancer patients (dated by TCRdb to the early 2020s). To note about this clone: Its antigen is unknown. No base quality information exists; no much larger clone differs at one position.

V is cut by 1 base and J by 8 bases, and the space between the germline ends is 14 bases. Taken from cysteine to phenylalanine, the CDR3 has 14 residues. The entry retains the CDR3 DNA only, 42 bases that are in frame from base 1. Sequences SEHNR (CDR1) and FQNEAQ (CDR2) are obtained from the germline V gene (reference sequence). The method behind the library was the immunoSEQ multiplex PCR assay. Not all clones reach the TCRdb copy of this immuneACCESS table, which keeps in-frame sequences only. Checked studies attribute under half of the gap to unresolved V genes and leave the rest unexplained. This sample is represented by about 120,000 clones; approximately 94% of them were singletons. 1.7% of the sample rests with the top ten.

The source material was PBMCs. The TCR sequence derives from a man aged 50 or older with head and neck cancer. The sequence links TRBV7-9 to TRBJ1-2; no D gene call is confident. The nucleotide sequence reads TGTGCCAGCAGCTTAGTCCCTCCTCAAGGGGGCTACACCTTC. It specifies CASSLVPPQGGYTF.